The rows below give T cell receptor beta chains drawn from one sample of a study of cytomegalovirus exposure and HLA in healthy donors. Produced via immunoSEQ multiplex PCR; TCRdb's table is partial and in-frame only. Of some 170,000 clones listed, about 80% are singletons. Source material: PBMCs. Receptors originate from a woman younger than 45 in good health and CMV-seronegative. Both conserved end residues are part of each CDR3. The order of the fields is D gene, V gene, clone size, J gene, CDR3 DNA, CDR3 protein. D genes are given only for firm matches. The size field is filled for only some rows; it gives once, few, many or a size class.

d_gene: TRBD2; v_gene: TRBV25-1; abundance: -; j_gene: TRBJ2-3; CDR3nt: TGTGCCAGCAGTCCCGGGCCTAGCGGGATCACAGATACGCAGTATTTT; CDR3aa: CASSPGPSGITDTQYF
d_gene: -; v_gene: TRBV5-1; abundance: -; j_gene: TRBJ2-3; CDR3nt: TGCGCCAGCAGCCCTGGGACTTCCGCAGATACGCAGTATTTT; CDR3aa: CASSPGTSADTQYF
d_gene: TRBD2; v_gene: TRBV7-2; abundance: -; j_gene: TRBJ2-7; CDR3nt: TGTGCCAGCAGTGATCCTAGCGGGGGCGTGCAGTACTTC; CDR3aa: CASSDPSGGVQYF
d_gene: -; v_gene: TRBV6-1; abundance: -; j_gene: TRBJ2-1; CDR3nt: TGTGCCAGCAGTGAACACGGGGGGCCCATGGGGGTGCAGTTCTTC; CDR3aa: CASSEHGGPMGVQFF
d_gene: -; v_gene: TRBV27; abundance: -; j_gene: TRBJ2-7; CDR3nt: TGTGCCAGCAGCCTCCTAGGACACTACGAGCAGTACTTC; CDR3aa: CASSLLGHYEQYF
d_gene: -; v_gene: TRBV15; abundance: -; j_gene: TRBJ2-7; CDR3nt: TGTGCCACCAGCATAAGACAGATTTCGGCCTACGAGCAGTACTTC; CDR3aa: CATSIRQISAYEQYF
d_gene: -; v_gene: TRBV28; abundance: few; j_gene: TRBJ1-2; CDR3nt: TGTGCCAGCAGCCAGGACAGCTATAACTATGGCTACACCTTC; CDR3aa: CASSQDSYNYGYTF
d_gene: -; v_gene: TRBV7-2; abundance: once; j_gene: TRBJ2-7; CDR3nt: TGTGCCAGCAGCTTAGGAGGCTCGGGAGTTCGGGAGCAGTACTTC; CDR3aa: CASSLGGSGVREQYF
d_gene: -; v_gene: TRBV5-4; abundance: -; j_gene: TRBJ2-7; CDR3nt: TGTGCCAGCAGCCTCGGGGAAGCTCCCGGGGAGTACTTC; CDR3aa: CASSLGEAPGEYF
d_gene: -; v_gene: TRBV5-6; abundance: -; j_gene: TRBJ1-2; CDR3nt: TGTGCCAGCAGCTTGGGCAGGCCGAACTATGGCTACACCTTC; CDR3aa: CASSLGRPNYGYTF
d_gene: -; v_gene: TRBV27; abundance: once; j_gene: TRBJ1-5; CDR3nt: TGTGCCAGCCGGAGAGTCCAATCGGATCAGCCCCAGCATTTT; CDR3aa: CASRRVQSDQPQHF
d_gene: -; v_gene: TRBV4-1; abundance: -; j_gene: TRBJ2-7; CDR3nt: TGCGCCAGCAGCCCTATACTTGCGATCTCCTACGAGCAGTACTTC; CDR3aa: CASSPILAISYEQYF
d_gene: TRBD1; v_gene: TRBV6-1; abundance: -; j_gene: TRBJ1-2; CDR3nt: TGTGCCAGCAGCGGGGGACAGGACCCCTTCTATGGCTACACCTTC; CDR3aa: CASSGGQDPFYGYTF
d_gene: TRBD1; v_gene: TRBV6-5; abundance: -; j_gene: TRBJ2-5; CDR3nt: TGTGCCAGCAGTTTCGGGACAGCCCAAGAGACCCAGTACTTC; CDR3aa: CASSFGTAQETQYF
d_gene: TRBD1; v_gene: TRBV7-9; abundance: few; j_gene: TRBJ1-2; CDR3nt: TGTGCCAGCAGCTTATGGGGGCCGGGACAGAGGGACTATGGCTACACCTTC; CDR3aa: CASSLWGPGQRDYGYTF
d_gene: -; v_gene: TRBV4-1; abundance: -; j_gene: TRBJ1-2; CDR3nt: TGCGCCAGCAGCCAAGATCAGGGTGGCTATGGCTACACCTTC; CDR3aa: CASSQDQGGYGYTF
d_gene: -; v_gene: TRBV5-8; abundance: -; j_gene: TRBJ2-1; CDR3nt: TGTGCCAGCATAGGGAGCCGGAGCTCCTACAATGAGCAGTTCTTC; CDR3aa: CASIGSRSSYNEQFF
d_gene: -; v_gene: TRBV5-1; abundance: few; j_gene: TRBJ2-2; CDR3nt: TGCGCCAGCAGCTACCGGACTAATGCGGCCGGGGAGCTGTTTTTT; CDR3aa: CASSYRTNAAGELFF
d_gene: TRBD1; v_gene: TRBV11-3; abundance: -; j_gene: TRBJ1-2; CDR3nt: TGTGCCAGCAGCCCCGACCCTAAGGGGGCCCTACTTCTGTTTAACTATGGCTACACCTTC; CDR3aa: CASSPDPKGALLLFNYGYTF
d_gene: TRBD1; v_gene: TRBV19; abundance: -; j_gene: TRBJ2-4; CDR3nt: TGTGCCAGTAGTATAGGGACAGGGGTCGAAAACATTCAGTACTTC; CDR3aa: CASSIGTGVENIQYF
d_gene: -; v_gene: TRBV15; abundance: -; j_gene: TRBJ2-3; CDR3nt: TGTGCCACCAGCAGAGCCGCACCACCCGACTTTTATCGCACAGATACGCAGTATTTT; CDR3aa: CATSRAAPPDFYRTDTQYF
d_gene: TRBD2; v_gene: TRBV10-3; abundance: -; j_gene: TRBJ2-1; CDR3nt: TGTGCCATCAGTGTACAAGCGGGGGGCTTTAACAATGAGCAGTTCTTC; CDR3aa: CAISVQAGGFNNEQFF
d_gene: -; v_gene: TRBV18; abundance: few; j_gene: TRBJ1-1; CDR3nt: TGTGCCAGCTCACCACCGTCCATGAACACTGAAGCTTTCTTT; CDR3aa: CASSPPSMNTEAFF
d_gene: TRBD1; v_gene: TRBV28; abundance: -; j_gene: TRBJ2-1; CDR3nt: TGTGCCAGCAGCCCAAGGGACAGGGCTAGGGAGAATGAGCAGTTCTTC; CDR3aa: CASSPRDRARENEQFF
d_gene: -; v_gene: TRBV2; abundance: -; j_gene: TRBJ2-7; CDR3nt: TGTGCCAGCAGCTTCGGGGGTACGAGCTCCTACGAGCAGTACTTC; CDR3aa: CASSFGGTSSYEQYF
d_gene: TRBD2; v_gene: TRBV4-2; abundance: -; j_gene: TRBJ2-1; CDR3nt: TGTGCCAGCAGCCAAGGAGGACTAGCGGGAGATGAGCAGTTCTTC; CDR3aa: CASSQGGLAGDEQFF
d_gene: TRBD2; v_gene: TRBV7-8; abundance: -; j_gene: TRBJ2-1; CDR3nt: TGTGCCAGCAGCTTAAGTTTTCCTAGCGGTTCCCAGTTCTTC; CDR3aa: CASSLSFPSGSQFF
d_gene: TRBD2; v_gene: TRBV2; abundance: -; j_gene: TRBJ2-3; CDR3nt: TGTGCCAGCAGTATAGCGGGGGGGGGCACAGATACGCAGTATTTT; CDR3aa: CASSIAGGGTDTQYF
d_gene: TRBD1; v_gene: TRBV18; abundance: -; j_gene: TRBJ2-3; CDR3nt: TGTGCCAGCCAGACTGGACAGGGTCCAGATACGCAGTATTTT; CDR3aa: CASQTGQGPDTQYF
d_gene: -; v_gene: TRBV18; abundance: once; j_gene: TRBJ1-2; CDR3nt: TGTGCCAGCTCACCAGGGGGCGAAGGCTACACCTTC; CDR3aa: CASSPGGEGYTF
d_gene: TRBD1; v_gene: TRBV6-1; abundance: -; j_gene: TRBJ1-5; CDR3nt: TGTGCCAGCAGTGTCCCAGGGGGAGATCAGCCCCAGCATTTT; CDR3aa: CASSVPGGDQPQHF
d_gene: -; v_gene: TRBV6-6; abundance: -; j_gene: TRBJ2-5; CDR3nt: TGTGCCAGCAGTTACCCACAGACCCAAGAGACCCAGTACTTC; CDR3aa: CASSYPQTQETQYF
d_gene: TRBD1; v_gene: TRBV4-3; abundance: -; j_gene: TRBJ1-2; CDR3nt: TGCGCCAGCAGCCAAGACCCCGGAAGGGGGCAAGGCTACACCTTC; CDR3aa: CASSQDPGRGQGYTF
d_gene: -; v_gene: TRBV4-3; abundance: -; j_gene: TRBJ2-3; CDR3nt: TGCGCCAGCAGCCAAGAGTGGCGGGGATACACAGATACGCAGTATTTT; CDR3aa: CASSQEWRGYTDTQYF
d_gene: TRBD1; v_gene: TRBV6-6; abundance: -; j_gene: TRBJ2-7; CDR3nt: TGTGCCAGCAGTTCCGGGACAGGGACTTTGGGGGAGCAGTACTTC; CDR3aa: CASSSGTGTLGEQYF
d_gene: -; v_gene: TRBV6-1; abundance: -; j_gene: TRBJ2-7; CDR3nt: TGTGCCAGCAGACTGTATGTCTACGAGCAGTACTTC; CDR3aa: CASRLYVYEQYF
d_gene: -; v_gene: TRBV6-1; abundance: -; j_gene: TRBJ2-7; CDR3nt: TGTGCCAGCAGTGAACGTGGGGACTTACTAATCACCTACGAGCAGTACTTC; CDR3aa: CASSERGDLLITYEQYF
d_gene: -; v_gene: TRBV27; abundance: -; j_gene: TRBJ2-1; CDR3nt: TGTGCCAGCAGTTTCAGGTTCTTCAATGAGCAGTTCTTC; CDR3aa: CASSFRFFNEQFF
d_gene: -; v_gene: TRBV15; abundance: -; j_gene: TRBJ2-7; CDR3nt: TGTGCCACCAGCAGCCCTGGCCAGGGCCTCCTCTCCTACGAGCAGTACTTC; CDR3aa: CATSSPGQGLLSYEQYF
d_gene: -; v_gene: TRBV29-1; abundance: -; j_gene: TRBJ1-1; CDR3nt: TGCAGCGTTGGCATCCGGGGATTGAGCACTGAAGCTTTCTTT; CDR3aa: CSVGIRGLSTEAFF
d_gene: TRBD2; v_gene: TRBV12-5; abundance: -; j_gene: TRBJ2-1; CDR3nt: TGTGCTAGTGGTTTGAATAGCGGGAGGGCCATGGATGAGCAGTTCTTC; CDR3aa: CASGLNSGRAMDEQFF
d_gene: -; v_gene: TRBV28; abundance: -; j_gene: TRBJ2-7; CDR3nt: TGTGCCACCTACGACCGGGTCTACGAGCAGTACTTC; CDR3aa: CATYDRVYEQYF
d_gene: TRBD1; v_gene: TRBV4-3; abundance: -; j_gene: TRBJ1-6; CDR3nt: TGCGCCAGCAGCCAGGGGACAGGGCGGCTTTCACCCCTCCACTTT; CDR3aa: CASSQGTGRLSPLHF
d_gene: TRBD1; v_gene: TRBV27; abundance: -; j_gene: TRBJ1-2; CDR3nt: TGTGCCAGCAGGGGACAGGGGGCGGATGGCTACACCTTC; CDR3aa: CASRGQGADGYTF
d_gene: -; v_gene: TRBV7-9; abundance: -; j_gene: TRBJ2-7; CDR3nt: TGTGCCAGCAGCTCGGGGACTGCGAGCTCCTACGAGCAGTACTTC; CDR3aa: CASSSGTASSYEQYF
d_gene: TRBD1; v_gene: TRBV7-3; abundance: -; j_gene: TRBJ1-2; CDR3nt: TGTGCCAGCAGCAAGGGACAGGGAAATGGCTACACCTTC; CDR3aa: CASSKGQGNGYTF
d_gene: -; v_gene: TRBV28; abundance: -; j_gene: TRBJ2-5; CDR3nt: TGTGCCAGCAGTCCGGGTGGGAGAAAGACCCAGTACTTC; CDR3aa: CASSPGGRKTQYF
d_gene: -; v_gene: TRBV6-6; abundance: -; j_gene: TRBJ1-1; CDR3nt: TGTGCCAGCAGTTACTCGGCAGGTCTCGAAGCTTTCTTT; CDR3aa: CASSYSAGLEAFF